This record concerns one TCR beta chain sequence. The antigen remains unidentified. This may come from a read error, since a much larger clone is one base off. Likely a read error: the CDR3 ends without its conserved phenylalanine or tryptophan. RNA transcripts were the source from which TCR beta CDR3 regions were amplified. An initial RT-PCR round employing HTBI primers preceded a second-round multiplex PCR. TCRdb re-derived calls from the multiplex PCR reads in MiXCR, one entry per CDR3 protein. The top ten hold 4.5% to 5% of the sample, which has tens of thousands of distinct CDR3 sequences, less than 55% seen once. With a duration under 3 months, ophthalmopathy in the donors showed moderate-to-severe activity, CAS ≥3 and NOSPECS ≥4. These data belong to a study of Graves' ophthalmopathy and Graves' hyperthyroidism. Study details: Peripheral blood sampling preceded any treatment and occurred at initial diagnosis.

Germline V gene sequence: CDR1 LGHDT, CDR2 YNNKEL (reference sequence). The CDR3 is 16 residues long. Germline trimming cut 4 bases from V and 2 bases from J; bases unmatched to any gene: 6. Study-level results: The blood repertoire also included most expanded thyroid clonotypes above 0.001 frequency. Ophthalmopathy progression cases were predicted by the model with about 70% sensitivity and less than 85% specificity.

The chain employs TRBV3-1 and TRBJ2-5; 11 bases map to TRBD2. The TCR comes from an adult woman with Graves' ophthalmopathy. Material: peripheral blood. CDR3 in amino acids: CASSRGTSGSQETQYV. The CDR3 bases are TGTGCCAGCAGCCGAGGGACTAGCGGTTCACAAGAGACCCAGTACGTC.